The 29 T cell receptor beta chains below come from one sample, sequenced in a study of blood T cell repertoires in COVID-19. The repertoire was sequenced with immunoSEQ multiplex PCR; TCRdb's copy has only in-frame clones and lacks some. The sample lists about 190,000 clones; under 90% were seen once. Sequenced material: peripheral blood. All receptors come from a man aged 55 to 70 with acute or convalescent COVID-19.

CDR3 DNA: TGTGCCAGCAGCTCGTCAAGGACTTTGGGCTACACCTTC. Protein product: CASSSSRTLGYTF. The rearrangement uses TRBV7-8 and TRBJ1-2; D is ambiguous. In germline, CDR1 is SGHVS, CDR2 FQNEAQ. Trimming shortened V by 4 bases and J by 8 bases, and 14 bases separated the two germline ends. The CDR3 has 13 residues.

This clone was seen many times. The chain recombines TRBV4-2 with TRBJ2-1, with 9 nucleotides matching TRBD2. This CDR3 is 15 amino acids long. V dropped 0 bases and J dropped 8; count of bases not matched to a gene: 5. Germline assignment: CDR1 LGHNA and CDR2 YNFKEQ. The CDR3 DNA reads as TGTGCCAGCAGCCAAGAGCCAGCGGGAGGATATGAGCAGTTCTTC. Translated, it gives CASSQEPAGGYEQFF.

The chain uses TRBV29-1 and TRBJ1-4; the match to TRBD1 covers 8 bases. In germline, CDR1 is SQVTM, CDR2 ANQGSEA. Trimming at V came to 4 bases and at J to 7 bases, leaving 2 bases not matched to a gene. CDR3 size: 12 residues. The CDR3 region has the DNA TGCAGCGTTGGGGACAGGCTTGAAAAACTGTTTTTT. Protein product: CSVGDRLEKLFF. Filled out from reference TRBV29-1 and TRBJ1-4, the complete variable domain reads SAVISQKPSRDICQRGTSLTIQCQVDSQVTMMFWYRQQPGQSLTLIATANQGSEATYESGFVIDKFPISRPNLTFSTLTVSNMSPEDSSIYLCSVGDRLEKLFFGSGTQLSVL.

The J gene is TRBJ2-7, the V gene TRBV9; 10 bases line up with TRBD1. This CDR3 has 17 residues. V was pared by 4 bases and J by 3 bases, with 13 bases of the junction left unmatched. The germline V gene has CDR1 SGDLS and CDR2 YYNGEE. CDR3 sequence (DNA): TGTGCCAGCAGCACCACCCGCCGGGACAGGGGAGGCTACGAGCAGTACTTC. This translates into CASSTTRRDRGGYEQYF.

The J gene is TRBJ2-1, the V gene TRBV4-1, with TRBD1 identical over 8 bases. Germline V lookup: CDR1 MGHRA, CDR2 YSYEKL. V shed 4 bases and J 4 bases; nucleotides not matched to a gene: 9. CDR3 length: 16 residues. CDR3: CASSRQGAWGYNEQFF. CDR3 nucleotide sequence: TGCGCCAGCAGCCGGCAGGGGGCTTGGGGGTACAATGAGCAGTTCTTC.

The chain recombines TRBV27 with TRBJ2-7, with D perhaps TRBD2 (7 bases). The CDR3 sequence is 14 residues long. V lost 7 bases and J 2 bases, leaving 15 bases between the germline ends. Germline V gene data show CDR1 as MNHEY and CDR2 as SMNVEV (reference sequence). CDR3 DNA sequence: TGTGCCAGCACCGGGGGGCTACATCCCTACGAGCAGTACTTC. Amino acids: CASTGGLHPYEQYF.

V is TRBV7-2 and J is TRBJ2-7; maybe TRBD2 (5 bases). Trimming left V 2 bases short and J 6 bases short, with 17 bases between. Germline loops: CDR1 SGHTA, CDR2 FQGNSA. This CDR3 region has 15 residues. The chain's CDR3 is CASSLSRLATTEQYF. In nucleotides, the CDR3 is TGTGCCAGCAGCTTAAGTCGTCTAGCTACTACCGAGCAGTACTTC.

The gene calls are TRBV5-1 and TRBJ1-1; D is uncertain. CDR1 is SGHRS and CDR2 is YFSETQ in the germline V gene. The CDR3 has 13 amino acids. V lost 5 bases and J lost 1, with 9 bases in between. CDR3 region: CASSRAPNTEAFF. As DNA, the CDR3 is TGCGCCAGCAGTAGAGCCCCGAACACTGAAGCTTTCTTT.

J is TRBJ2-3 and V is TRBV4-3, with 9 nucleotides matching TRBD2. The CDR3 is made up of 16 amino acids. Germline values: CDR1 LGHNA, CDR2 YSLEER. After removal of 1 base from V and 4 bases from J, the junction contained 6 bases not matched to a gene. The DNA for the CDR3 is TGCGCCAGCAGCCAAGTGAGCGGGGGGCCGTCAGATACGCAGTATTTT. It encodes CASSQVSGGPSDTQYF.

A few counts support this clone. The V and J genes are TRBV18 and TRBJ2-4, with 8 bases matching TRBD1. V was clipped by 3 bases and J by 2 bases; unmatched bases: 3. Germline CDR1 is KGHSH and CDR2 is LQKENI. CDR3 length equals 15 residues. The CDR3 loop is CASSPQGATKNIQYF. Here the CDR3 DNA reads TGTGCCAGCTCACCGCAGGGGGCGACCAAAAACATTCAGTACTTC.

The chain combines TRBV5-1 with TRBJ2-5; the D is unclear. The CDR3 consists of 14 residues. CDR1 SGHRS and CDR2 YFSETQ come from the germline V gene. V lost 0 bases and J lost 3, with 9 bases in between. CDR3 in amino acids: CASSLGRVEETQYF. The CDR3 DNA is TGCGCCAGCAGCTTGGGCCGGGTCGAAGAGACCCAGTACTTC.

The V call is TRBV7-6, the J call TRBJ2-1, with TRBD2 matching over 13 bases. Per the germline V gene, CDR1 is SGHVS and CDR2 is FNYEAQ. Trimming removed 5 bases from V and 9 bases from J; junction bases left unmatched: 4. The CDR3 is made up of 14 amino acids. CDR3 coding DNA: TGTGCCAGCAGCCTACTAGCGGGGGGGCCTGAGCAGTTCTTC. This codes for CASSLLAGGPEQFF.

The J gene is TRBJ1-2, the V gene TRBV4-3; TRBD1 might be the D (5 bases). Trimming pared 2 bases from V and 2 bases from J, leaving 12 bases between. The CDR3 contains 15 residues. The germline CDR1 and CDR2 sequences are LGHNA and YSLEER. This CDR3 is CASSQRPEGNYGYTF. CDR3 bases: TGCGCCAGCAGCCAAAGGCCGGAGGGGAACTATGGCTACACCTTC.

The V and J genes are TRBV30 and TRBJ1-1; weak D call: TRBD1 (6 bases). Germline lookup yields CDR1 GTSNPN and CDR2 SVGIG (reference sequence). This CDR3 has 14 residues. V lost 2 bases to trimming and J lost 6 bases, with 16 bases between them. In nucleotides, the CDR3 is TGTGCCTGGAGTCGCTCGGGGGGCTGGTCTGAAGCTTTCTTT. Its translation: CAWSRSGGWSEAFF.

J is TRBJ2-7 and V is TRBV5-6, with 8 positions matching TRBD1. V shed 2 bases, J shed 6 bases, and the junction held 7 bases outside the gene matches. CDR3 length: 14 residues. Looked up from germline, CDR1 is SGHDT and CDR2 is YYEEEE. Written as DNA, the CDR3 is TGTGCCAGCAGCTTCCGCCGACAGGGGCGCGAGCAGTACTTC. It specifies CASSFRRQGREQYF. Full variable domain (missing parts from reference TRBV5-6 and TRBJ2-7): DAGVTQSPTHLIKTRGQQVTLRCSPKSGHDTVSWYQQALGQGPQFIFQYYEEEERQRGNFPDRFSGHQFPNYSSELNVNALLLGDSALYLCASSFRRQGREQYFGPGTRLTVT.

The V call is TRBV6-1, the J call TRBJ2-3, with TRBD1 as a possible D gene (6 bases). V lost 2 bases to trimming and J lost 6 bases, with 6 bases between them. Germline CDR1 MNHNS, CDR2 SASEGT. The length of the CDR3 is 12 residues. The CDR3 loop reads CASSERGDTQYF. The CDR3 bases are TGTGCCAGCAGTGAAAGGGGGGATACGCAGTATTTT.

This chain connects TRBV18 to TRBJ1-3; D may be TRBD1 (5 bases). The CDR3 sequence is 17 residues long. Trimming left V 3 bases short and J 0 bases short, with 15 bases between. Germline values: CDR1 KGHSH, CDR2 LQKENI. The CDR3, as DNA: TGTGCCAGCTCACCCGGACAACCTGCGAGCTCTGGAAACACCATATATTTT. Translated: CASSPGQPASSGNTIYF.

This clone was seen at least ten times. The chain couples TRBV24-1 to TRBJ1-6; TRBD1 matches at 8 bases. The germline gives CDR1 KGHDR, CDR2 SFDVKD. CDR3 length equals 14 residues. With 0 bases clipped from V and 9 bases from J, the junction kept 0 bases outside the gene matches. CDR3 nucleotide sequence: TGTGCCACCAGTGATTTGCAGGGGGCTTCACCCCTCCACTTT. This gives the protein CATSDLQGASPLHF.

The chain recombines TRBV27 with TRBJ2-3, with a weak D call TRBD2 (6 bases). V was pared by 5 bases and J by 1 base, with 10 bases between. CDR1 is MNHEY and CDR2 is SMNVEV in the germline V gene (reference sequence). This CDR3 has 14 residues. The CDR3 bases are TGTGCCAGCAGTGAGCGGGCGGGCACAGATACGCAGTATTTT. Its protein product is CASSERAGTDTQYF.

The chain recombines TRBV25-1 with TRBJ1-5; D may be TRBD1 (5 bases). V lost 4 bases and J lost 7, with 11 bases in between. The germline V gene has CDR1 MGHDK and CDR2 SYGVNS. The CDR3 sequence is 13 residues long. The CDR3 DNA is TGTGCCAGCAGTGGCCCAGGGATACAGCCCCAGCATTTT. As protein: CASSGPGIQPQHF.

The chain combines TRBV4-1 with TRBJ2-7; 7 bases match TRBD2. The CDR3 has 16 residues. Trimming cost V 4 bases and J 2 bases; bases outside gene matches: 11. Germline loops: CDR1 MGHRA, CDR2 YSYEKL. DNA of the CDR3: TGCGCCAGCAGCCTTTTCCCCGGGACTAATACCTACGAGCAGTACTTC. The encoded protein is CASSLFPGTNTYEQYF.

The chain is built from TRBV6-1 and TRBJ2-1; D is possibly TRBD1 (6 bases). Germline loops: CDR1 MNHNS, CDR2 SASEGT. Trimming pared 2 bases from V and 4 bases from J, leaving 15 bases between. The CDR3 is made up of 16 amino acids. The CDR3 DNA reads TGTGCCAGCAGTGAACCCGTCAGGGGCTATTACAATGAGCAGTTCTTC. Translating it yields CASSEPVRGYYNEQFF.

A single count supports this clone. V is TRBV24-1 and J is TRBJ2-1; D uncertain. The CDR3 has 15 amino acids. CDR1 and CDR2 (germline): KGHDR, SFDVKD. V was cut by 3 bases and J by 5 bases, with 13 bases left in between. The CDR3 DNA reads TGTGCCACCAGTGATGGTTTGCGGCCCAACAATGAGCAGTTCTTC. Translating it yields CATSDGLRPNNEQFF.

The CDR3 sequence: CASSFPGTGVYYTF. CDR3 in DNA: TGTGCCAGCAGTTTCCCCGGGACAGGGGTATACTACACCTTC. This chain connects TRBV6-6 to TRBJ1-2; 10 nucleotides agree with TRBD1. Germline V gene lookup returns CDR1 MNHNY and CDR2 SVGAGI (reference sequence). The CDR3 is 14 residues long. Unmatched junction bases numbered 9, after V lost 4 bases and J lost 10 bases.

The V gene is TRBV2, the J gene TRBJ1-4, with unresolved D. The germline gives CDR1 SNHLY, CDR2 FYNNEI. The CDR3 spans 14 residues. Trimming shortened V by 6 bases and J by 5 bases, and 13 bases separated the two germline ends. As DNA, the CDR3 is TGTGCCAGCAGGAGAGACGGGATGAATGAAAAACTGTTTTTT. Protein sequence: CASRRDGMNEKLFF.

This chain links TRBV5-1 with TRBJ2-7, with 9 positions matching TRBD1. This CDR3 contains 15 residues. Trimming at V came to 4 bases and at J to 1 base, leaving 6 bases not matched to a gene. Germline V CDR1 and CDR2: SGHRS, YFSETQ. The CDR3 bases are TGCGCCAGCAGCAAAGGACAGGGGTGGTCCTACGAGCAGTACTTC. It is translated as CASSKGQGWSYEQYF.

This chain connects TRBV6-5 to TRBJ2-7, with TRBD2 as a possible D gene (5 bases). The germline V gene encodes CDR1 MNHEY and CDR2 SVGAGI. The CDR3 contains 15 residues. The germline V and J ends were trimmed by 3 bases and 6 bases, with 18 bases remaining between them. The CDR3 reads CASSYGLAEWGEQYF. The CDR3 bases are TGTGCCAGCAGTTATGGACTGGCGGAATGGGGCGAGCAGTACTTC.

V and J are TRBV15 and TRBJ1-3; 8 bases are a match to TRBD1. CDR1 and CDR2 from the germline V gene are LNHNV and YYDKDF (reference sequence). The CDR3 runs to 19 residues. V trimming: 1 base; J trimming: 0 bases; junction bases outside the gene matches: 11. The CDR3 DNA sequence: TGTGCCACCAGCAGAGGTTGGGGGACAGGTAGCATCTCTGGAAACACCATATATTTT. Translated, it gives CATSRGWGTGSISGNTIYF.

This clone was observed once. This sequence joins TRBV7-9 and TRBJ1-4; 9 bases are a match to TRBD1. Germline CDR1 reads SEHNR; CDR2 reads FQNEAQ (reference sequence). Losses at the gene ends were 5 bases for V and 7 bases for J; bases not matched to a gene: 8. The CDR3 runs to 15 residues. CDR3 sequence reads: CASSPRDRVTEKLFF. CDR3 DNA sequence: TGTGCCAGCAGCCCTAGGGACAGGGTCACTGAAAAACTGTTTTTT.